Sequencing of this TCR beta chain was carried out in a study of blood T cell repertoires in COVID-19. J lost 5 bases, V lost 4 bases, and 0 bases had no gene match. The CDR3 has 13 residues. Germline loops: CDR1 SGHKS, CDR2 YYEKEE (reference sequence). The data were produced by immunoSEQ multiplex PCR, yet TCRdb's version contains in-frame clones alone and is incomplete. This sample has more than 70,000 clones, with 70% to 90% found just once. The sequenced sample consisted of peripheral blood. The clonotype comes from a man in his fifties with acute or convalescent COVID-19. This chain connects TRBV5-5 to TRBJ1-6, with TRBD1 matching 7 bases. The CDR3 sequence is CASSQGDNSPLHF. CDR3 sequence (DNA): TGTGCCAGCAGCCAGGGGGATAATTCACCCCTCCACTTT.